This TCR beta chain comes out of a study of response to subunit inactivated influenza vaccine. Study-wide results and limits: It was the authors' suggestion that each seasonal influenza vaccination recruits few new T cells.

TCRdb redid the calling of the RT-PCR reads with MiXCR, one entry per CDR3 protein. The table has fewer than 550,000 distinct CDR3 sequences, about 25% seen once. This clonotype occurred a few times. Its cognate antigen is unknown. From germline, CDR1 is ENHRY and CDR2 SYGVKD. The CDR3 spans 11 residues. Trimming pared 6 bases from V and 10 bases from J, leaving 10 bases between. The sequencing used CD4+ T cells sorted from PBMCs, collected roughly 5 days after vaccination. The V call is TRBV10-3, the J call TRBJ2-1, with TRBD2 as a possible D gene (5 bases). The sequence was obtained from a middle-aged man who received an inactivated influenza vaccine. The CDR3 nucleotides are TGTGCCATCAGGGACGGAGGAGAGCAGTTCTTC. Its protein is CAIRDGGEQFF.